This T cell receptor (beta chain) is from a study of blood T cell repertoires in COVID-19. Study overall: The cDNA or gDNA used as material had been derived from T cells, B-cell-depleted T cells, or PBMCs.

The CDR3 contains 13 residues. Germline CDR1 and CDR2: SQVTM and ANQGSEA. Trimming took 8 bases from V and 8 from J, leaving 20 bases between them. Per the original methods: Reference gene primer amplification gave nucleated cell count estimates. The method was immunoSEQ multiplex PCR; TCRdb's version includes in-frame clones alone and lacks a portion of them. That table is the source of V, J and clone size, and D and trimming were worked out from the DNA. The table includes about 250,000 clones, nearly 90% detected once. Sequencing was done on a sample of peripheral blood. This TCR was sampled from a woman aged 35 to 49 who had recovered from COVID-19. The rearrangement uses TRBV29-1 and TRBJ2-3; TRBD1 is a possible D gene (7 bases). The DNA of the CDR3 is TGCAGCATCATCCCAGGGGGGAAGTTTACGCAGTATTTT. Translated: CSIIPGGKFTQYF.